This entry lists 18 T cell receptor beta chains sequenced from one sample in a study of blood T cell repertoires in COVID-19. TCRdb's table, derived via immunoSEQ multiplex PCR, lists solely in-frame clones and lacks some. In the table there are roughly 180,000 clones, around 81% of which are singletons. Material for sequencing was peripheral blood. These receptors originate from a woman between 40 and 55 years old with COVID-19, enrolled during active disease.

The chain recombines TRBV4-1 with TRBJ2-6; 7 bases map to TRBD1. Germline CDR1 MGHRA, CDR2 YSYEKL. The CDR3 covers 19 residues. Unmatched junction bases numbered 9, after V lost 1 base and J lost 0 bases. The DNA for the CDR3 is TGCGCCAGCAGCCAAGTAACTACAGGGGTGGTCTCTGGGGCCAACGTCCTGACTTTC. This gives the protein CASSQVTTGVVSGANVLTF.

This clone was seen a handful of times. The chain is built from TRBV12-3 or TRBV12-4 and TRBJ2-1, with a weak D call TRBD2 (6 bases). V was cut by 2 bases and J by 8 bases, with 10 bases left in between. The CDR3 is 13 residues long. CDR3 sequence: CASSLSGRDEQFF. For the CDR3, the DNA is TGTGCCAGCAGTTTAAGCGGGCGGGATGAGCAGTTCTTC.

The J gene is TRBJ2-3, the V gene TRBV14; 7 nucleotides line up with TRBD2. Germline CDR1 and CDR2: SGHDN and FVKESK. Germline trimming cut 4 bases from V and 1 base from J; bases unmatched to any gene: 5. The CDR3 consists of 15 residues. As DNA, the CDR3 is TGTGCCAGCAGCCGCTGGAGCGGGGGCACAGATACGCAGTATTTT. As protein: CASSRWSGGTDTQYF.

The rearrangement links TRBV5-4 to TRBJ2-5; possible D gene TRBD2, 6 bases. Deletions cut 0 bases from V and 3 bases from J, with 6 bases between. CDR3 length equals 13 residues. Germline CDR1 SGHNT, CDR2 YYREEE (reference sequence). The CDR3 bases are TGTGCCAGCAGCTTGGGCGGGGAAGAGACCCAGTACTTC. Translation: CASSLGGEETQYF. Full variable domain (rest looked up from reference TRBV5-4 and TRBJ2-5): ETGVTQSPTHLIKTRGQQVTLRCSSQSGHNTVSWYQQALGQGPQFIFQYYREEENGRGNFPPRFSGLQFPNYSSELNVNALELDDSALYLCASSLGGEETQYFGPGTRLLVL.

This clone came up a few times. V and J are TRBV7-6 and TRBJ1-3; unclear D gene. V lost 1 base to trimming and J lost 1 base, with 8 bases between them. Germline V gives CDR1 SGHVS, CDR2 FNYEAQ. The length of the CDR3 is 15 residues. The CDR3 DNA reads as TGTGCCAGCAGCTTAGGCGTGAGATCTGGAAACACCATATATTTT. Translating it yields CASSLGVRSGNTIYF.

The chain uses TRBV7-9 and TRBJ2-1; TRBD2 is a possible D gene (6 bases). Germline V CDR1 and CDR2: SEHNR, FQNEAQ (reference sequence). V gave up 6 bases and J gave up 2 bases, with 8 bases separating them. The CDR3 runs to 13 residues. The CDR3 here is CASSGGAYNEQFF. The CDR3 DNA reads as TGTGCCAGCAGTGGCGGGGCCTACAATGAGCAGTTCTTC.

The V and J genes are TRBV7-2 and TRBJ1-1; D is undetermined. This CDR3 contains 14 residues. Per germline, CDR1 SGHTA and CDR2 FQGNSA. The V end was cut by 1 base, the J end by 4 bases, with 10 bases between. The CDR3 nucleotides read TGTGCCAGCAGCTTAGGAGGGTCGAGCACTGAAGCTTTCTTT. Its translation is CASSLGGSSTEAFF.

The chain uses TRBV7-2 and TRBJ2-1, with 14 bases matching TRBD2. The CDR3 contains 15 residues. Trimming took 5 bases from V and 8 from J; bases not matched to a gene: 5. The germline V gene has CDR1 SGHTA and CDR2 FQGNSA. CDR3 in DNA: TGTGCCAGCAGCACGACTAGCGGGAGGGAGGATGAGCAGTTCTTC. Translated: CASSTTSGREDEQFF. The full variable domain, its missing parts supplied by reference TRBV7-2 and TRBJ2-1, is GAGVSQSPSNKVTEKGKDVELRCDPISGHTALYWYRQSLGQGLEFLIYFQGNSAPDKSGLPSDRFSAERTGGSVSTLTIQRTQQEDSAVYLCASSTTSGREDEQFFGPGTRLTVL.

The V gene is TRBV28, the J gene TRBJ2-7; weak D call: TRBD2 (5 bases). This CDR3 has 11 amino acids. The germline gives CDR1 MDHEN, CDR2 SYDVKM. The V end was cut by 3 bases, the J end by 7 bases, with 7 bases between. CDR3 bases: TGTGCCAGCAGTTTTACGGGGGAGCAGTACTTC. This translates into CASSFTGEQYF.

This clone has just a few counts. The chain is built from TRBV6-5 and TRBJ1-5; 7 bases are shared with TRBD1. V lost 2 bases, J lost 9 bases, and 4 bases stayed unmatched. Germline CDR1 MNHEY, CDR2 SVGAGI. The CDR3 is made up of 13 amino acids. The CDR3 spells CASSYTGAMPQHF. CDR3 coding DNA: TGTGCCAGCAGTTACACAGGGGCGATGCCCCAGCATTTT.

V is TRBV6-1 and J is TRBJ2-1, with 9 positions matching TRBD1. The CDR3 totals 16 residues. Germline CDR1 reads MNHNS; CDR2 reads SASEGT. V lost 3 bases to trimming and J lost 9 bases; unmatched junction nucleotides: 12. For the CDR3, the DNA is TGTGCCAGCAGTGATCAGAACAGGGGGCGTCTTATTGAGCAGTTCTTC. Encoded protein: CASSDQNRGRLIEQFF.

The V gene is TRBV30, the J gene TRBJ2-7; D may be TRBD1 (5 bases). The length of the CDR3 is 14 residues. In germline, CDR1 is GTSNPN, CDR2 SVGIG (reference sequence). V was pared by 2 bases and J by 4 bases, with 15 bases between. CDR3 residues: CAWSSGIGRYEQYV. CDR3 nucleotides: TGTGCCTGGAGTTCAGGGATCGGTAGGTACGAGCAGTACGTC.

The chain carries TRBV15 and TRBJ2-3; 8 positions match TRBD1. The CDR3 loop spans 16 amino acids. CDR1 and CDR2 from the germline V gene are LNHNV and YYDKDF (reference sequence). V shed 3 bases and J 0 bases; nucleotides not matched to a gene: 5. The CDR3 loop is CATSSGNRGSTDTQYF. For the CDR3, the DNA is TGTGCCACCAGCAGTGGAAACAGGGGGAGCACAGATACGCAGTATTTT.

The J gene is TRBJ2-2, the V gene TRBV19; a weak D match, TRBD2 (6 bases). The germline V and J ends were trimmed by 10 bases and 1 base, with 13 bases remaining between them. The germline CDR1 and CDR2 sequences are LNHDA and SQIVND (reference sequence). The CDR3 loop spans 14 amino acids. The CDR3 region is CATSGLLNTGELFF. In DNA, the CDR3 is TGTGCCACCTCGGGACTTTTGAACACCGGGGAGCTGTTTTTT.

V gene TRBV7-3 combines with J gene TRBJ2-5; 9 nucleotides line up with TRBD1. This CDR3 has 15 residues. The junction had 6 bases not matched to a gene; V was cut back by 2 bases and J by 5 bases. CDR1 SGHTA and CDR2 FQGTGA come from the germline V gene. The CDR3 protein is CASSLDRGRMETQYF. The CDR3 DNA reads TGTGCCAGCAGCTTAGACAGGGGGAGAATGGAGACCCAGTACTTC.

CDR3 residues: CASSQETTYEQYF. The CDR3 region has the DNA TGTGCCAGCAGCCAAGAAACAACCTACGAGCAGTACTTC. The rearrangement uses TRBV3-1 (or the pseudogene TRBV3-2) and TRBJ2-7; unclear D gene. V was clipped by 0 bases and J by 2 bases, with 5 bases between them. Germline CDR1 reads LGHDT; CDR2 reads YNNKEL (reference sequence). The CDR3 length is 13 residues.

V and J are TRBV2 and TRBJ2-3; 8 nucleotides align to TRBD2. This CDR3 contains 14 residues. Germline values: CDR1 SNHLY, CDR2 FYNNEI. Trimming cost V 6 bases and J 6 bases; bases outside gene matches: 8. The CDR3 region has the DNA TGTGCCAGCAGGGCGGGACTAGAAAATGATACGCAGTATTTT. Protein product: CASRAGLENDTQYF.

The CDR3 here is CASSDTRDSYEQYF. In DNA, the CDR3 is TGCGCCAGCAGCGACACCCGGGACAGCTACGAGCAGTACTTC. This sequence joins TRBV5-1 and TRBJ2-7; 7 positions agree with TRBD1. This CDR3 has 14 amino acids. The V segment lost 4 bases and the J segment 3 bases; nucleotides outside the gene matches: 7. Germline CDR1 reads SGHRS; CDR2 reads YFSETQ.